The following is a T cell receptor (beta chain) sequence with its context. The antigen is undetermined. J gave up 9 bases and V 4 bases, and 12 bases lay outside the gene matches. Germline assignment: CDR1 MNHEY and CDR2 SVGEGT. The CDR3 sequence is 17 residues long. Attached unique molecular identifiers marked individual cDNA molecules. TCRdb reprocessed the 5' RACE reads with MiXCR, giving one entry per CDR3 protein. Of under 20,000 distinct CDR3 sequences in the sample, approximately 4.1% were seen once. These data originate in a study of early T cells in non-severe SARS-CoV-2 infection. Findings and limits, study-wide: Matching results from VDJdb favored anti-spike CD8 responses, leaving private and CD4 specificities undetected.

This chain joins TRBV6-2 or TRBV6-3 and TRBJ2-1; 13 bases map to TRBD2. The sequenced sample consisted of whole blood. This receptor was identified in an adult who was a healthcare worker with PCR-confirmed SARS-CoV-2 infection or an uninfected control (not recorded which). In DNA, the CDR3 is TGTGCCAGCAGTTCTCACGGACTAGCGGGGGATCGGAGTGAGCAGTTCTTC. Protein product: CASSSHGLAGDRSEQFF.